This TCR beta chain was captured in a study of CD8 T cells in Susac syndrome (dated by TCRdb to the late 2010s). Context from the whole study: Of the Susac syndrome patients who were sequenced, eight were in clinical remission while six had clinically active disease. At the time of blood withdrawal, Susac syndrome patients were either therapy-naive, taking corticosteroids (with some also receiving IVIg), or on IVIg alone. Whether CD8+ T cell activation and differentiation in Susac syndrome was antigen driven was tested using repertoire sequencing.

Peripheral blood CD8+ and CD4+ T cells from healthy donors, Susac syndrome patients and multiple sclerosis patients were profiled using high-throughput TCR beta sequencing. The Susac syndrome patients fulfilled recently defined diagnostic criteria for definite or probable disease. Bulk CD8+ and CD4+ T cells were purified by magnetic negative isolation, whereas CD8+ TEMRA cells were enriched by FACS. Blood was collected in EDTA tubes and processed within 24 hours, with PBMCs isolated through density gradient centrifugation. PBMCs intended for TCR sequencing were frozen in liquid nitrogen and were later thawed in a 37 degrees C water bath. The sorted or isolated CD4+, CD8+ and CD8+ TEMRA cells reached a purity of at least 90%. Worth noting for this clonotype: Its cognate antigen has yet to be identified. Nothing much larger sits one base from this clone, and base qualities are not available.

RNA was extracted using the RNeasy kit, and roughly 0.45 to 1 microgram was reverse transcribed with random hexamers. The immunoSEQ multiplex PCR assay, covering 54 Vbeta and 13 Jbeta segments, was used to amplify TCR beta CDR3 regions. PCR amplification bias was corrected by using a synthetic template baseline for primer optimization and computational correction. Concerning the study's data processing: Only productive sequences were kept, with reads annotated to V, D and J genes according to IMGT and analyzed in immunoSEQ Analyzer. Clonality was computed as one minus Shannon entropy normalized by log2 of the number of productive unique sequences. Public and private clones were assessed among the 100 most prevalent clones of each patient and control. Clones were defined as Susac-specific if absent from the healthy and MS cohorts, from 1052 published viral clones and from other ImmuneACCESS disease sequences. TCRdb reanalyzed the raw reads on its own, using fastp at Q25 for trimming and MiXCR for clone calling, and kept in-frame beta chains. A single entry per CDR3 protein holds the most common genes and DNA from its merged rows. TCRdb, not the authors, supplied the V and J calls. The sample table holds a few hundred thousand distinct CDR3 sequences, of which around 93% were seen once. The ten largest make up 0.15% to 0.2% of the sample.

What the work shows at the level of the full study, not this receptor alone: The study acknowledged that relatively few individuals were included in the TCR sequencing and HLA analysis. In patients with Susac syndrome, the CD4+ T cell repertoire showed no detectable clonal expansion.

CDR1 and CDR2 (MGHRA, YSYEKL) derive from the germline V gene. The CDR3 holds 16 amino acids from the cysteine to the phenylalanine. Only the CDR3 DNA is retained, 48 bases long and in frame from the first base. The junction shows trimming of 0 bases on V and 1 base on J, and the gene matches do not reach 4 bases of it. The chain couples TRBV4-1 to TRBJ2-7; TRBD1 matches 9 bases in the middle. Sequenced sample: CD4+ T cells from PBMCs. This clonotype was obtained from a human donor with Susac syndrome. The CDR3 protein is CASSQDLTGGSYEQYF. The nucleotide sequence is TGCGCCAGCAGCCAAGATCTGACAGGGGGTTCCTACGAGCAGTACTTC.